This T cell receptor beta chain was documented in a study of CD8 T cells in ankylosing spondylitis. Study-level findings and limits: Matched ankylosing spondylitis synovial fluid reportedly contained a significantly enriched population of disease-linked clones. Apparently characteristic of ankylosing spondylitis blood was a TCR beta motif (about eight highly homologous variants). Disease-associated clonotypes exhibited CD8+ identity and were relatively infrequent in peripheral blood.

Quantitative 5'-RACE was performed with molecular barcodes, and it yielded the TCR beta libraries. TCRdb reprocessed the 5' RACE reads via MiXCR and lists one record per CDR3 protein. The repertoire includes roughly 240,000 distinct CDR3 sequences, approximately 8% of them detected once, and about 5% sits in the top ten. V lost 2 bases and J lost 6, with 5 bases in between. Germline values: CDR1 MDHEN, CDR2 SYDVKM. The CDR3 runs to 12 residues. This clonotype occurred many times. Its specificity is not known. The chain carries TRBV28 and TRBJ2-1; no reliable D call. The sequencing sample was made of blood, either unsorted or a sorted T cell fraction (not recorded which). This TCR derives from a female donor with ankylosing spondylitis or in good health (not recorded which). The chain's CDR3 is CASSLATNEQFF. The DNA of the CDR3 is TGTGCCAGCAGTTTAGCGACCAATGAGCAGTTCTTC.